This T cell receptor beta chain appears in the sequencing data of a study of shared clonotypes between healthy human individuals. To note about this clone: Its specificity is unknown.

Germline loops: CDR1 SGHRS, CDR2 YFSETQ. V dropped 0 bases and J dropped 3 bases, with 13 bases sitting between them. There are 16 residues in the CDR3. This table comes from immunoSEQ multiplex PCR, and its TCRdb copy is limited to in-frame clones, with some not included. The profile shows some 2,500,000 clones, 80% to 95% of them singletons. Study outcomes and limitations: Naive subsets typically showed greater estimated richness than memory subsets. About 5% of naive CD4 clonotypes were shared across a handful of donors.

From CD4+ cells came CD45RA+ naive and CD45RA-negative memory subsets. J is TRBJ2-1 and V is TRBV5-1; weak D call: TRBD2 (5 bases). Material: naive CD4+ T cells from PBMCs. Subset: CD45RA+ positively selected. The clonotype comes from a young man in good health. Some clones in this sample may be carry-over from other donors' samples. CDR3 amino acids: CASSLVASNHYNEQFF. The CDR3 coding sequence is TGCGCCAGCAGCTTGGTAGCTAGCAACCACTACAATGAGCAGTTCTTC. Full variable domain (missing parts from reference TRBV5-1 and TRBJ2-1): KAGVTQTPRYLIKTRGQQVTLSCSPISGHRSVSWYQQTPGQGLQFLFEYFSETQRNKGNFPGRFSGRQFSNSRSEMNVSTLELGDSALYLCASSLVASNHYNEQFFGPGTRLTVL.